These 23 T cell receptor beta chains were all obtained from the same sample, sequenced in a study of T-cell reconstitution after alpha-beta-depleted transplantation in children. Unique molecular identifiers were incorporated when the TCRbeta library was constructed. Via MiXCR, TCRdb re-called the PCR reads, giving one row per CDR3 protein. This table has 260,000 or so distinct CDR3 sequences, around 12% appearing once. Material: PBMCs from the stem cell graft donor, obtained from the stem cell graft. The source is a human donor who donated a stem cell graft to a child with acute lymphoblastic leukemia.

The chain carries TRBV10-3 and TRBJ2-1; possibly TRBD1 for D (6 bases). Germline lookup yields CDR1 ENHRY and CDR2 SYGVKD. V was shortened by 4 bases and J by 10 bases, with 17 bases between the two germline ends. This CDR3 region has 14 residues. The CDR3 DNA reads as TGTGCCATCAGTGCGCCGACCACAGGGAACGAGCAGTTCTTC. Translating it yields CAISAPTTGNEQFF.

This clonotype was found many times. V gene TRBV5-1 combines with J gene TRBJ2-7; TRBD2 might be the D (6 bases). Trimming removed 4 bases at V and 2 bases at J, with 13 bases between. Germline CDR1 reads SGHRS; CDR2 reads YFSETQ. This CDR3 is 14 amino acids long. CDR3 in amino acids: CASSAIADTYEQYF. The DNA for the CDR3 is TGCGCCAGCAGCGCAATAGCGGATACCTACGAGCAGTACTTC.

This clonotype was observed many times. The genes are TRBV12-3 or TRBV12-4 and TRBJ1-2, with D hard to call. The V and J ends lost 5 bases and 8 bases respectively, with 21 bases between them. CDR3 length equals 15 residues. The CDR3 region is CASSRSHPQTGGYTF. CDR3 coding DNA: TGTGCCAGCAGTCGCAGTCACCCCCAAACTGGGGGCTACACCTTC.

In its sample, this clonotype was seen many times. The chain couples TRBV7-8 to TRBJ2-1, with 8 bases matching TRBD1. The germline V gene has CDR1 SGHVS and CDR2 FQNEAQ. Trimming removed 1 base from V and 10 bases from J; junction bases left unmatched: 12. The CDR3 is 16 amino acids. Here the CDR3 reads CASSLGGTGGNREQFF. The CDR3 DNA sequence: TGTGCCAGCAGCTTAGGAGGGACAGGAGGAAACCGGGAGCAGTTCTTC. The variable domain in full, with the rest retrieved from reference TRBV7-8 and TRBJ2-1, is GAGVSQSPRYKVAKRGQDVALRCDPISGHVSLFWYQQALGQGPEFLTYFQNEAQLDKSGLPSDRFFAERPEGSVSTLKIQRTQQEDSAVYLCASSLGGTGGNREQFFGPGTRLTVL.

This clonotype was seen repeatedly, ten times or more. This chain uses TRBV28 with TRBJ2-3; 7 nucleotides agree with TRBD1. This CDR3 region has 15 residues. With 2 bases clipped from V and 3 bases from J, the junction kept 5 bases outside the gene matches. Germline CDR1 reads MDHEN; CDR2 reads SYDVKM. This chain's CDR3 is CASSLIDRVTDTQYF. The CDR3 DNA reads TGTGCCAGCAGTTTAATTGACAGGGTAACAGATACGCAGTATTTT.

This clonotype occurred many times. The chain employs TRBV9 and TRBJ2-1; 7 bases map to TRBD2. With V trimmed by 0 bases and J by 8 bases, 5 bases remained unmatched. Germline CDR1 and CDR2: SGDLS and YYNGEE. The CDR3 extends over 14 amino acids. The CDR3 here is CASSVDGRKDEQFF. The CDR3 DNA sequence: TGTGCCAGCAGCGTAGACGGGAGGAAGGATGAGCAGTTCTTC.

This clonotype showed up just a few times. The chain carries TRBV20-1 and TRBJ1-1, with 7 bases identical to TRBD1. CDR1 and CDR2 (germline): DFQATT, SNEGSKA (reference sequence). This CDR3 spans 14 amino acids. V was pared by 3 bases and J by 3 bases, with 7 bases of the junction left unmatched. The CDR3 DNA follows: TGCAGTGCTAGGCCAGGGGGAGTGGACACTGAAGCTTTCTTT. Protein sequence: CSARPGGVDTEAFF.

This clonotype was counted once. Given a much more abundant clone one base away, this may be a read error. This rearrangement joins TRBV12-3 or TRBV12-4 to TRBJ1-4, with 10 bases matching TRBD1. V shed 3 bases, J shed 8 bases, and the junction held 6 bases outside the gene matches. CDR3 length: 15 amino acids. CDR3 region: CASSFIGTGDEKLFF. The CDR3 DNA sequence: TGTGCCAGCAGTTTCATCGGGACAGGGGACGAAAAACTGTTTTTT.

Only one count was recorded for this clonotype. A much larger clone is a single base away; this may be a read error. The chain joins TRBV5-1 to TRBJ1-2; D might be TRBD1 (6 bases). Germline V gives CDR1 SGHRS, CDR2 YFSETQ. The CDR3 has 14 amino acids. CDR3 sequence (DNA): TGCGCCGGCAGCTTGACACAGGGAGGTCATGGCTACACCTTC. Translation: CAGSLTQGGHGYTF.

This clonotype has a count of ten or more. The CDR3 DNA sequence: TGCGCCAGCAGCTTGCAGGGGCAATCACCCCTCCACTTT. This encodes CASSLQGQSPLHF. The V gene is TRBV5-1, the J gene TRBJ1-6; D might be TRBD1 (6 bases). Germline-derived CDR1 and CDR2 are SGHRS and YFSETQ. V lost 1 base to trimming and J lost 10 bases, with 9 bases between them. The CDR3 is 13 amino acids.

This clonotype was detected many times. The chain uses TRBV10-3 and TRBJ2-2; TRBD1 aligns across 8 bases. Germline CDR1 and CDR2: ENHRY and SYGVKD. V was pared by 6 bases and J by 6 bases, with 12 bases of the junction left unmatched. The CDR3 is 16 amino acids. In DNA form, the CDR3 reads TGTGCCATCAGCCCGACAGGGGAGATATACGCCGGGGAGCTGTTTTTT. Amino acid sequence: CAISPTGEIYAGELFF.

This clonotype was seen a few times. CDR3 DNA: TGCGCCAGCAGCTTGGAAGACGGACTATTCTACGAGCAGTACTTC. Translation gives CASSLEDGLFYEQYF. The chain links TRBV5-1 to TRBJ2-7; the D gene is possibly TRBD2 (6 bases). Trimming stripped 0 bases from V and 3 bases from J, with 13 bases between. In germline, CDR1 is SGHRS, CDR2 YFSETQ. The length of the CDR3 is 15 residues.

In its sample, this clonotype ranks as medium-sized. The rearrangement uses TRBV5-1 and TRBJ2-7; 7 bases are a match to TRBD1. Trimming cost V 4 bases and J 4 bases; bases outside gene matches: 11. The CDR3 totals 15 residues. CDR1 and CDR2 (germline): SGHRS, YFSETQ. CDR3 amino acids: CASSGAEQGFYEQYF. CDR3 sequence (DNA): TGCGCCAGCAGCGGAGCGGAACAGGGGTTTTACGAGCAGTACTTC.

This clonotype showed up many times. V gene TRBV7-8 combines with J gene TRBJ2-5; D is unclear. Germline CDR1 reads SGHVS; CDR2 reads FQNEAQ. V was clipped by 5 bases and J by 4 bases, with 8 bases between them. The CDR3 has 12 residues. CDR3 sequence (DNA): TGTGCCAGCAGCGGACCCAGAGAGACCCAGTACTTC. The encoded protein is CASSGPRETQYF.

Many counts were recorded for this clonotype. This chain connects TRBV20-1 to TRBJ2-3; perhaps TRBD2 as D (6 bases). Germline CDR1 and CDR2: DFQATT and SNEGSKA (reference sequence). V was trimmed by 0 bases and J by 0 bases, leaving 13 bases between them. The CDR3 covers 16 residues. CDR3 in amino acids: CSARDPYAGSTDTQYF. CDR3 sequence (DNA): TGCAGTGCTAGAGATCCCTACGCGGGAAGCACAGATACGCAGTATTTT.

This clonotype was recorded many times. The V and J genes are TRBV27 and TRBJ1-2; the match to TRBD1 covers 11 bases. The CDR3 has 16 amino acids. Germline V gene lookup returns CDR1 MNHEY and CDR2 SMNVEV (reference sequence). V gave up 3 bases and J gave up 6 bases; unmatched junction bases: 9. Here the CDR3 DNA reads TGTGCCAGCAGTTTGACTTGGGACAGGGGGAGGAATGGCTACACCTTC. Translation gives CASSLTWDRGRNGYTF.

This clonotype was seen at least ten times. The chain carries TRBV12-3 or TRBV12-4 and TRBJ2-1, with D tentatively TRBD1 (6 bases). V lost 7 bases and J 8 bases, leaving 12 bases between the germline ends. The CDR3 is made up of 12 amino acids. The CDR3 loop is CASTDKGDEQFF. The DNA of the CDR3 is TGTGCCAGCACCGATAAGGGGGATGAGCAGTTCTTC.

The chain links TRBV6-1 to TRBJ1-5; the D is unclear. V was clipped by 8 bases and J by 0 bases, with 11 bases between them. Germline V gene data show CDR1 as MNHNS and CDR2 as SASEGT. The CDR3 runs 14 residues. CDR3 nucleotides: TGTGCCAGCTCCACCCTTAATAGCAATCAGCCCCAGCATTTT. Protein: CASSTLNSNQPQHF.

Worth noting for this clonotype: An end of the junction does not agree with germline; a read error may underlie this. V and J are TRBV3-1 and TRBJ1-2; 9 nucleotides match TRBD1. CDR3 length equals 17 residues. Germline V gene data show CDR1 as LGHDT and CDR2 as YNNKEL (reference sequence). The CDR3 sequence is CACSQGLPGQGNYGYTF. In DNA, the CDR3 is TGTGCCTGCAGCCAAGGGCTCCCGGGACAGGGAAACTATGGCTACACCTTC.

This chain's CDR3 is CSALQGNYGYTF. The CDR3 DNA follows: TGCAGTGCTTTACAGGGGAACTATGGCTACACCTTC. V gene TRBV20-1 combines with J gene TRBJ1-2; 7 bases map to TRBD1. The germline V gene has CDR1 DFQATT and CDR2 SNEGSKA (reference sequence). Germline trimming cut 5 bases from V and 2 bases from J; bases unmatched to any gene: 2. This CDR3 contains 12 residues.

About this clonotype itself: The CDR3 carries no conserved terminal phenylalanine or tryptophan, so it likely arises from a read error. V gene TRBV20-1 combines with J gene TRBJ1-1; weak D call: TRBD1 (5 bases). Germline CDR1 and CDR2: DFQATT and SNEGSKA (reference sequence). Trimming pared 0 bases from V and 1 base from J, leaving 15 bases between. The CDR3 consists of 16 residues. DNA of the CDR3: TGCAGTGCTAGAGATGGGGCCCGACATCGGAACACTGAAGCTTTCTTA. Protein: CSARDGARHRNTEAFL.

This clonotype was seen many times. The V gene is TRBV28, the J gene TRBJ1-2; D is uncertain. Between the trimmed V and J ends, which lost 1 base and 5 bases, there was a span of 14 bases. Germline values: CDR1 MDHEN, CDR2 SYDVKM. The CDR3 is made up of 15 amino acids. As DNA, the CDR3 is TGTGCCAGCAGTTTATCCGGTCGCGGGGAGTATGGCTACACCTTC. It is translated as CASSLSGRGEYGYTF.

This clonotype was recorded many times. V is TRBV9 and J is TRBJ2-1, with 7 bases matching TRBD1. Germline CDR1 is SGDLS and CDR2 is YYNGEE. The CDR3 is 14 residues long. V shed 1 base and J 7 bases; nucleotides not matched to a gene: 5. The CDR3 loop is CASSVSRGYNEQFF. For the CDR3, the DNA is TGTGCCAGCAGCGTAAGCAGGGGGTATAATGAGCAGTTCTTC.